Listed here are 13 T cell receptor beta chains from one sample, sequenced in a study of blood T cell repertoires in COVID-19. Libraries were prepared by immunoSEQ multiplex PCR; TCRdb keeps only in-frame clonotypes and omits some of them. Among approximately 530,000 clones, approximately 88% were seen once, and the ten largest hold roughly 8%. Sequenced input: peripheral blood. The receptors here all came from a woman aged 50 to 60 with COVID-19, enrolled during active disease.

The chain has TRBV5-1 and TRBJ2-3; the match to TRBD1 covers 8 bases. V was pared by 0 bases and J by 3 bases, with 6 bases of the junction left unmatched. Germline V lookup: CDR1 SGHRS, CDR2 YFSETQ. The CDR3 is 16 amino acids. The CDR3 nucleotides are TGCGCCAGCAGCTTGGCCCAGGGGGCTAGGACAGATACGCAGTATTTT. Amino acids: CASSLAQGARTDTQYF.

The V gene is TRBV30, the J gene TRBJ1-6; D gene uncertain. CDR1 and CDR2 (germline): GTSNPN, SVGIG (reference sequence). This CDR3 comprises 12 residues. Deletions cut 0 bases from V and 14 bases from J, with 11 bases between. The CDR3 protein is CAWSVPPGALHF. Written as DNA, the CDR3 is TGTGCCTGGAGTGTACCCCCGGGAGCCCTCCACTTT.

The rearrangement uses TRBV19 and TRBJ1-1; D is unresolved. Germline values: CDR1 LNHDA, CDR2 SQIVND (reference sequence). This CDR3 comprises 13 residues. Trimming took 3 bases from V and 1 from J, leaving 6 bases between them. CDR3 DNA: TGTGCCAGTAGTATCAGACAGAACACTGAAGCTTTCTTT. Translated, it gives CASSIRQNTEAFF.

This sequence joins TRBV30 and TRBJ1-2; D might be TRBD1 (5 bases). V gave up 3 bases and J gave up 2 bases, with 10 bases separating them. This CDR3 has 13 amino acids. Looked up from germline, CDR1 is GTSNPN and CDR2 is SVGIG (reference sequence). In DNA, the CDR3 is TGTGCCTGGAGCCCCCGACAGAACTATGGCTACACCTTC. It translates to CAWSPRQNYGYTF.

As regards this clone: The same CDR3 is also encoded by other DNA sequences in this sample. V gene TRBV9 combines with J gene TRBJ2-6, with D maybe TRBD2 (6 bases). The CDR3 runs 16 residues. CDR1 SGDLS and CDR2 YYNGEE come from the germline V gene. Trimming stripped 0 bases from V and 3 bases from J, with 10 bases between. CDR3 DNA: TGTGCCAGCAGCGTAGTAGGAGGGAGTGGGGCCAACGTCCTGACTTTC. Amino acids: CASSVVGGSGANVLTF.

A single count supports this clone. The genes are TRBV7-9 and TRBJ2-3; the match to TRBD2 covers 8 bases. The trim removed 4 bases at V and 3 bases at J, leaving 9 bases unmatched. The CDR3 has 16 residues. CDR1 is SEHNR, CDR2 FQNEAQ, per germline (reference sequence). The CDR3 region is CASSYRSGGGTDTQYF. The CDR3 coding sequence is TGTGCCAGCAGCTATAGGAGCGGGGGAGGGACAGATACGCAGTATTTT.

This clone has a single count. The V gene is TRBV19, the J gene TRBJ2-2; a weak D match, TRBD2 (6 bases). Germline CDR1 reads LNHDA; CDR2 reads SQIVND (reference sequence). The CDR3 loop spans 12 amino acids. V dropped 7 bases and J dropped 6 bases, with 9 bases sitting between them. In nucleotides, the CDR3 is TGTGCCAGTACGGGGGATGCCGGGGAGCTGTTTTTT. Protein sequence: CASTGDAGELFF.

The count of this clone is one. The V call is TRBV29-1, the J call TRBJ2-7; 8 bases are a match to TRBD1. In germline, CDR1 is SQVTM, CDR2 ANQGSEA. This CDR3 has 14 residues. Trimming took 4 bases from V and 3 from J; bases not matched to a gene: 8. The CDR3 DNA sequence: TGCAGCGTTGTTCTTGTCGGACAGGGCTACGAGCAGTACTTC. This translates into CSVVLVGQGYEQYF.

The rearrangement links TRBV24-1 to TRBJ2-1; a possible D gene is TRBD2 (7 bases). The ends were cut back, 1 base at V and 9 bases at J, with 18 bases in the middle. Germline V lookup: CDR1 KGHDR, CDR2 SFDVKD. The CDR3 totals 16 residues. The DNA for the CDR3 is TGTGCCACCAGTGATTTCGGGCAAGACGGGGGGCGTGAGCAGTTCTTC. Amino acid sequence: CATSDFGQDGGREQFF.

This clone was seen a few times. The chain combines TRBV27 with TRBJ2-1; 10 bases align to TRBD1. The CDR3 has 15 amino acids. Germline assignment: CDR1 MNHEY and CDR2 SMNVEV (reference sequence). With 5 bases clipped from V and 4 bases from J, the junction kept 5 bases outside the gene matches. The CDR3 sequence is CASSGGTGVYNEQFF. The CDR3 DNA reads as TGTGCCAGCAGTGGAGGGACAGGGGTGTACAATGAGCAGTTCTTC.

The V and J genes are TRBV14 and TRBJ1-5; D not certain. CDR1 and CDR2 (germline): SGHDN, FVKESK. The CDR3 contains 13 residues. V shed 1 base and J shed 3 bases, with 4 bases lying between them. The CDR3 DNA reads TGTGCCAGCAGCCAAGGTTACAATCAGCCCCAGCATTTT. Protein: CASSQGYNQPQHF.

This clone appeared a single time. The CDR3 sequence is CASSPQGSGEQYF. CDR3 DNA: TGTGCCAGCAGCCCACAGGGATCGGGAGAGCAGTACTTC. The chain links TRBV7-3 to TRBJ2-7; D perhaps matches TRBD1 (6 bases). The V end was cut by 5 bases, the J end by 7 bases, with 15 bases between. The CDR3 sequence is 13 residues long. CDR1 SGHTA and CDR2 FQGTGA come from the germline V gene.

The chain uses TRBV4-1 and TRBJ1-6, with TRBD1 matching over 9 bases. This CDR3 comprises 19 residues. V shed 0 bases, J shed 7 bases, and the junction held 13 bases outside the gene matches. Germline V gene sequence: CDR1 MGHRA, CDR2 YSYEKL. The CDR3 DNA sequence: TGCGCCAGCAGCCAAGAGGGGGGGGGACAGGGTATCCTCAATTCACCCCTCCACTTT. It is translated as CASSQEGGGQGILNSPLHF.